These 21 T cell receptor beta chains share one sample of origin, sequenced in a study of T cells in Graves' hyperthyroidism and ophthalmopathy. RNA transcripts were the template for amplifying TCR beta CDR3 regions. The HTBI primer set served for first-round RT-PCR of the TCR CDR3. From the multiplex PCR reads, TCRdb called clonotypes with MiXCR, one entry per CDR3 protein. The data show around 350,000 distinct CDR3 sequences, around 15% seen once. Sequencing was done on a sample of blood. The receptors shown here come from a woman between 25 and 40 years old with Graves' ophthalmopathy.

This clonotype was recorded many times. This chain joins TRBV13 and TRBJ1-4, with D uncertain. This CDR3 is 14 amino acids long. With 4 bases removed from V and 7 bases from J, the gap between germline ends came to 13 bases. Germline V gives CDR1 PRHDT, CDR2 FYEKMQ (reference sequence). The DNA of the CDR3 is TGTGCCAGCAGCTCGGAGGGTGATACTGAAAAACTGTTTTTT. It translates to CASSSEGDTEKLFF.

V usage is TRBV6-1 and J usage is TRBJ1-5; no definite D call. This CDR3 has 14 residues. Between the trimmed V and J ends, which lost 7 bases and 1 base, there was a span of 11 bases. From germline, CDR1 is MNHNS and CDR2 SASEGT. In DNA, the CDR3 is TGTGCCAGCACCCCTGACAACAGCAATCAGCCCCAGCATTTT. Translating gives CASTPDNSNQPQHF.

The chain couples TRBV5-4 to TRBJ2-2; 8 positions agree with TRBD2. Trimming at V came to 3 bases and at J to 1 base, leaving 2 bases not matched to a gene. CDR3 length: 15 residues. CDR1 is SGHNT, CDR2 YYREEE, per germline (reference sequence). Here the CDR3 reads CASSSRGGNTGELFF. CDR3 nucleotides: TGTGCCAGCAGCTCTCGGGGGGGGAACACCGGGGAGCTGTTTTTT.

Many counts were recorded for this clonotype. The CDR3 region has the DNA TGCAGTGCCCAGAGTGGGGTGGCAGGGGGCATTTACGAGCAGTACTTC. Its protein product is CSAQSGVAGGIYEQYF. The chain has TRBV20-1 and TRBJ2-7, with 8 positions matching TRBD1. Germline V gene sequence: CDR1 DFQATT, CDR2 SNEGSKA (reference sequence). With 6 bases clipped from V and 4 bases from J, the junction kept 17 bases outside the gene matches. The CDR3 has 16 amino acids.

This clonotype showed up many times. Its ends do not fully match the called genes, so a read error is possible. The chain carries TRBV12-3 or TRBV12-4 and TRBJ2-3; 14 bases are a match to TRBD2. The CDR3 length is 19 residues. Here the CDR3 reads CANSPHWTSGGRSTDTQYF. The CDR3 bases are TGTGCCAACAGTCCACACTGGACTAGCGGGGGGCGAAGCACAGATACGCAGTATTTT.

The chain joins TRBV2 to TRBJ2-1, with TRBD2 identical over 14 bases. The V gene's germline CDR1 is SNHLY and CDR2 FYNNEI. After removal of 9 bases from V and 2 bases from J, the junction contained 9 bases not matched to a gene. The CDR3 contains 17 residues. CDR3: CASKLTSGGAPYNEQFF. CDR3 DNA sequence: TGTGCCAGTAAGCTGACTAGCGGGGGGGCCCCCTACAATGAGCAGTTCTTC.

This clonotype was counted between two and nine times. Possible read error: a much larger clone is one base away. This sequence joins TRBV7-2 and TRBJ2-3; 11 nucleotides match TRBD1. The length of the CDR3 is 15 residues. Germline CDR1 reads SGHTA; CDR2 reads FQGNSA. V was clipped by 4 bases and J by 5 bases; unmatched bases: 5. Written as DNA, the CDR3 is TGTACCAGCAGCTCACAGGGACAGGGGGGAGATACGCAGTATTTT. Protein: CTSSSQGQGGDTQYF.

The table lists this clonotype with many counts. The chain links TRBV7-2 to TRBJ1-2, with 7 bases matching TRBD1. V gave up 1 base and J gave up 6 bases; unmatched junction bases: 5. The CDR3 covers 14 residues. Germline values: CDR1 SGHTA, CDR2 FQGNSA. DNA for the CDR3: TGTGCCAGCAGCTTAGTAGGCAGGGGGAATGGCTACACCTTC. As protein: CASSLVGRGNGYTF.

Turning to this clonotype: The germline gene is not matched at one end of the junction; a read error may be the cause. The gene calls are TRBV6-1 and TRBJ1-3; D unclear. From germline, CDR1 is MNHNS and CDR2 SASEGT. This CDR3 contains 13 residues. This CDR3 reads CASIRLGGNTTYF. In DNA, the CDR3 is TGTGCCAGCATCCGTTTAGGCGGAAATACCACATATTTT.

The chain carries TRBV28 and TRBJ2-3; D unclear. The CDR3 is 11 residues long. From germline, CDR1 is MDHEN and CDR2 SYDVKM. Trimming stripped 8 bases from V and 4 bases from J, with 7 bases between. CDR3 DNA sequence: TGTGCCAGCGGTCCCGCAGATACGCAGTATTTT. Translated: CASGPADTQYF.

This clonotype was recorded many times. The rearrangement links TRBV28 to TRBJ2-4, with a weak D call TRBD1 (5 bases). CDR1 and CDR2 (germline): MDHEN, SYDVKM. This CDR3 contains 13 residues. Trimming removed 7 bases from V and 7 bases from J, with 14 bases in between. This CDR3 reads CASTQGYGNIQYF. In DNA form, the CDR3 reads TGTGCCAGCACCCAGGGTTATGGGAACATTCAGTACTTC.

This clonotype was picked up a small number of times. V and J are TRBV6-2 or TRBV6-3 and TRBJ1-3, with 8 bases that match TRBD1. Unmatched junction bases numbered 9, after V lost 7 bases and J lost 4 bases. CDR1 is MNHEY, CDR2 SVGEGT, per germline. There are 15 residues in the CDR3. The CDR3 spells CASKPTGEGGNTIYF. The CDR3, as DNA: TGTGCCAGCAAACCGACAGGGGAGGGAGGAAACACCATATATTTT.

This clonotype was found once. Given a much more abundant clone one base away, this may be a read error. The gene calls are TRBV20-1 and TRBJ1-1; D might be TRBD1 (6 bases). Germline-derived CDR1 and CDR2 are DFQATT and SNEGSKA (reference sequence). The CDR3 contains 15 residues. CDR3 DNA: TGCAGTGCTAGCAGCGCCGCCGGGGGCCGCACTGCAGCTTTCTTT. Translating gives CSASSAAGGRTAAFF.

In this sample, this clonotype turned up many times. This chain joins TRBV30 and TRBJ2-2; D is perhaps TRBD2 (6 bases). CDR3 size: 13 residues. V lost 3 bases to trimming and J lost 4 bases, with 9 bases between them. Germline assignment: CDR1 GTSNPN and CDR2 SVGIG (reference sequence). CDR3 loop: CAWRLALTGELFF. CDR3 coding DNA: TGTGCCTGGAGACTAGCACTCACCGGGGAGCTGTTTTTT.

The chain uses TRBV24-1 and TRBJ2-2; 7 bases line up with TRBD1. CDR1 is KGHDR, CDR2 SFDVKD, per germline. The CDR3 totals 15 residues. Germline trimming cut 3 bases from V and 4 bases from J; bases unmatched to any gene: 4. CDR3 DNA: TGTGCCACCAGTGATACCCGGGACAGCACCGGGGAGCTGTTTTTT. Its translation: CATSDTRDSTGELFF.

The chain couples TRBV12-3 or TRBV12-4 to TRBJ1-6; the D is unclear. Trimming stripped 3 bases from V and 13 bases from J, with 10 bases between. The CDR3 is 12 amino acids. The CDR3 region is CASSFGFSPLHF. The CDR3 DNA sequence: TGTGCCAGCAGTTTCGGATTTTCCCCCCTCCACTTT.

This clonotype has at least ten counts. The chain joins TRBV12-3 or TRBV12-4 to TRBJ1-5; 9 positions agree with TRBD1. The V gene end was trimmed by 5 bases and the J gene end by 5 bases; junction bases not matched to a gene: 1. The CDR3 is 13 residues long. The CDR3 sequence: CASSRTGDQPQHF. The CDR3 nucleotides are TGTGCCAGCAGTCGGACAGGGGATCAGCCCCAGCATTTT.

The chain uses TRBV19 and TRBJ2-1; tentatively, D is TRBD1 (6 bases). Per the germline V gene, CDR1 is LNHDA and CDR2 is SQIVND (reference sequence). Trimming removed 9 bases at V and 5 bases at J, with 20 bases between. The CDR3 is 15 residues long. The CDR3 reads CASRNGGLNNNEQFF. The CDR3 DNA is TGTGCCAGCCGTAATGGGGGCCTAAACAACAATGAGCAGTTCTTC.

This clonotype was picked up many times. The chain couples TRBV20-1 to TRBJ2-2; weak D call: TRBD2 (6 bases). Trimming removed 6 bases from V and 5 bases from J, with 13 bases in between. The CDR3 length is 13 residues. The germline V gene encodes CDR1 DFQATT and CDR2 SNEGSKA (reference sequence). The CDR3 nucleotides are TGCAGTGCGGACGGGGGATGGACCGGGGAGCTGTTTTTT. It yields the protein CSADGGWTGELFF.

This clonotype occurred many times. This chain connects TRBV7-9 to TRBJ1-2; D is unclear. CDR3 length: 16 residues. V was shortened by 4 bases and J by 6 bases, with 21 bases between the two germline ends. Germline CDR1 and CDR2: SEHNR and FQNEAQ (reference sequence). The CDR3 spells CASSSGAVKTVNGYTF. The CDR3, as DNA: TGTGCCAGCAGCTCGGGAGCAGTGAAGACCGTTAATGGCTACACCTTC.

The table lists this clonotype with many counts. This chain connects TRBV2 to TRBJ1-1, with unresolved D. Between the trimmed V and J ends, which lost 5 bases and 5 bases, there was a span of 15 bases. The germline V gene encodes CDR1 SNHLY and CDR2 FYNNEI. The CDR3 is made up of 14 amino acids. CDR3 amino acids: CASSRDRPGTEAFF. The CDR3 nucleotides read TGTGCCAGCAGTCGAGACCGCCCGGGAACTGAAGCTTTCTTT.